This T cell receptor beta chain came from a study of T cell changes during pregnancy in multiple sclerosis. The V gene's germline CDR1 is SGHDT and CDR2 YYEEEE. V lost 0 bases, J lost 2 bases, and 6 bases lay in between. There are 14 residues in the CDR3. Clones were sequenced by immunoSEQ multiplex PCR, and TCRdb holds only the in-frame ones, with some missing. The sample carries more than 10,000 clones, roughly 90% recorded once. The source material was CD8+ T cells from peripheral blood mononuclear cells, sampled after pregnancy. The TCR originated in a female donor in good health, enrolled as a control in a pregnancy study. This chain links TRBV5-6 with TRBJ1-5; D unclear. Written as DNA, the CDR3 is TGTGCCAGCAGCTTGGCTACTGGCAATCAGCCCCAGCATTTT. Amino acids: CASSLATGNQPQHF.